The clone carrying this T cell receptor beta chain was seen only a few times. Its matching antigen is unknown. RNA isolated from unsorted whole blood supplied the blood RNA, with germline DNA also extracted. The sample belongs to a study of tumor-infiltrating lymphocytes in primary liver carcinoma. Study-wide background: Patients had primary liver carcinoma treated by surgical resection. Those enrolled were patients of both sexes, who were aged 30 to 69 years.

A constant-region primer served to make TCR beta cDNA from approximately 490 ng total RNA. Slightly modified ARM-PCR, run as three nested multiplex PCR rounds, produced the TCR beta libraries. Each of the first two PCR rounds ran roughly 9 cycles with TRBV1-TRBV30 forward and C-beta reverse primers. From the multiplex PCR reads, TCRdb called clonotypes with MiXCR, one entry per CDR3 protein. The table has approximately 330,000 distinct CDR3 sequences, roughly two thirds seen once; the top ten hold under 8.5%. Germline V gene data show CDR1 as MNHNY and CDR2 as SVGAGI (reference sequence). CDR3 size: 14 residues. General study findings and limits: Blood trailed tumors significantly in top-250-clone fraction (p = 0.039).

The rearrangement joins TRBV6-6 to TRBJ1-1; tentative D call: TRBD1 (5 bases). Input material: peripheral blood. The source of this sequence is a man aged 40-49 years with primary liver carcinoma and hepatitis B virus infection. This chain's CDR3 is CAISYSQGDTEAFF. CDR3 nucleotides: TGTGCTATCAGTTACTCCCAGGGTGATACTGAAGCTTTCTTT.